These 25 T cell receptor beta chains came from one sample sequenced in a study of blood T cell repertoires in COVID-19. The assay was immunoSEQ multiplex PCR, and TCRdb's table has in-frame clones only and misses some. The repertoire holds around 320,000 clones, with 70% to 90% as singletons. The source material was peripheral blood. The origin of the receptors is a human donor in a cohort sampled during active COVID-19.

The chain couples TRBV11-1 to TRBJ1-2; no clear D gene. Trimming cost V 6 bases and J 0 bases, with 11 bases left between them. This CDR3 has 14 amino acids. The germline V gene encodes CDR1 SGHAT and CDR2 FQDESV (reference sequence). The CDR3 DNA reads TGTGCCAGCAGTACCGGTTTGGCTAACTATGGCTACACCTTC. The encoded protein is CASSTGLANYGYTF.

V usage is TRBV6-1 and J usage is TRBJ2-1; D might be TRBD2 (6 bases). The CDR3 is 20 residues long. V was pared by 2 bases and J by 4 bases, with 27 bases between. CDR1 is MNHNS and CDR2 is SASEGT in the germline V gene. The CDR3 coding sequence is TGTGCCAGCAGTGAATCCCCTTGGCGGGAATATACCCCGAAATACAATGAGCAGTTCTTC. This sequence encodes CASSESPWREYTPKYNEQFF.

The V gene is TRBV24-1, the J gene TRBJ1-5, with 9 bases fitting TRBD1. The CDR3 sequence is 16 residues long. Trimming removed 4 bases from V and 4 bases from J; junction bases left unmatched: 7. Germline loops: CDR1 KGHDR, CDR2 SFDVKD. The CDR3 sequence is CATSDTTGGVNQPQHF. As DNA, the CDR3 is TGTGCCACCAGTGACACTACAGGGGGCGTGAATCAGCCCCAGCATTTT.

This clone has just a few counts. The chain joins TRBV5-1 to TRBJ2-7, with TRBD2 as a possible D gene (5 bases). Trimming shortened V by 5 bases and J by 3 bases, and 15 bases separated the two germline ends. Germline values: CDR1 SGHRS, CDR2 YFSETQ. This CDR3 has 14 amino acids. The CDR3 DNA reads TGCGCCAGCAGTCCTGTCGGGGTTTACTACGAGCAGTACTTC. Translating it yields CASSPVGVYYEQYF.

This chain links TRBV20-1 with TRBJ1-4; no clear D. CDR3 size: 10 residues. The germline V gene has CDR1 DFQATT and CDR2 SNEGSKA (reference sequence). CDR3 sequence reads: CSASHEKLFF. The CDR3 coding sequence is TGCAGCGCGTCACATGAAAAACTGTTTTTT.

The V gene is TRBV7-2, the J gene TRBJ1-2, with D unresolved. Per the germline V gene, CDR1 is SGHTA and CDR2 is FQGNSA. This CDR3 region has 13 residues. Trimming shortened V by 0 bases and J by 5 bases, and 7 bases separated the two germline ends. CDR3 sequence reads: CASSLARRYGYTF. The CDR3 DNA reads TGTGCCAGCAGCTTAGCTCGGAGGTATGGCTACACCTTC.

This clone was seen once. V is TRBV24-1 and J is TRBJ2-1, with 7 nucleotides matching TRBD2. The CDR3 totals 15 residues. V dropped 5 bases and J dropped 5; count of bases not matched to a gene: 8. Germline CDR1 and CDR2: KGHDR and SFDVKD. CDR3 region: CATSGYRGEHNEQFF. The CDR3 coding sequence is TGTGCCACCAGTGGTTATCGGGGGGAACACAATGAGCAGTTCTTC.

The chain is built from TRBV7-2 and TRBJ1-1; 7 nucleotides agree with TRBD1. The CDR3 loop spans 15 amino acids. Germline CDR1 reads SGHTA; CDR2 reads FQGNSA. Germline trimming cut 6 bases from V and 0 bases from J; bases unmatched to any gene: 7. For the CDR3, the DNA is TGTGCCAGCAGGTACCGGGACAGATTGAACACTGAAGCTTTCTTT. This sequence encodes CASRYRDRLNTEAFF.

As for this clone: This sample includes further DNA sequences coding for the same CDR3. This chain joins TRBV5-4 and TRBJ1-2, with D maybe TRBD1 (5 bases). The CDR3 length is 13 residues. Germline CDR1 and CDR2: SGHNT and YYREEE (reference sequence). V was pared by 0 bases and J by 7 bases, with 10 bases between. CDR3 amino acids: CASSLAREGGYTF. CDR3 bases: TGTGCCAGCAGCTTGGCCAGGGAGGGTGGCTACACCTTC.

About this clone: At one end, the junction sequence differs from germline, possibly due to a read error. The CDR3 DNA reads as TGCGCCAGCAGCCCAGGTTACGCGCAGTACTTC. Its translation is CASSPGYAQYF. This rearrangement joins TRBV5-1 to TRBJ2-7, with D uncertain. Germline V gene lookup returns CDR1 SGHRS and CDR2 YFSETQ. This CDR3 has 11 amino acids.

V and J are TRBV20-1 and TRBJ1-1; perhaps TRBD1 as D (5 bases). Per germline, CDR1 DFQATT and CDR2 SNEGSKA (reference sequence). V lost 3 bases to trimming and J lost 3 bases, with 8 bases between them. The CDR3 length is 12 residues. CDR3 in amino acids: CSASSGDTEAFF. For the CDR3, the DNA is TGCAGTGCTAGTTCGGGGGACACTGAAGCTTTCTTT.

This clone was detected a few times. V and J are TRBV4-1 and TRBJ1-6; weak D call: TRBD1 (5 bases). With 4 bases removed from V and 5 bases from J, the gap between germline ends came to 12 bases. The germline CDR1 and CDR2 sequences are MGHRA and YSYEKL. This CDR3 region has 15 residues. The CDR3 is CASSRTGGNNSPLHF. For the CDR3, the DNA is TGCGCCAGCAGCCGGACCGGGGGAAATAATTCACCCCTCCACTTT.

The V call is TRBV18, the J call TRBJ1-4; D is undetermined. Germline V gives CDR1 KGHSH, CDR2 LQKENI. The CDR3 contains 14 residues. Trimming shortened V by 6 bases and J by 0 bases, and 8 bases separated the two germline ends. DNA of the CDR3: TGTGCCAGCTCCGCCACGGCAACTAATGAAAAACTGTTTTTT. Its translation: CASSATATNEKLFF.

V usage is TRBV19 and J usage is TRBJ2-7, with D perhaps matching TRBD1 (6 bases). The germline V and J ends were trimmed by 6 bases and 6 bases, with 21 bases remaining between them. The CDR3 runs 15 residues. Germline values: CDR1 LNHDA, CDR2 SQIVND (reference sequence). The CDR3 sequence is CASSEGSRLGGEQYF. The CDR3 DNA sequence: TGTGCCAGTAGCGAGGGCAGTCGCTTAGGGGGCGAGCAGTACTTC.

This rearrangement joins TRBV6-1 to TRBJ2-1; tentatively, D is TRBD2 (6 bases). V was trimmed by 3 bases and J by 4 bases, leaving 10 bases between them. The CDR3 spans 14 residues. Germline CDR1 is MNHNS and CDR2 is SASEGT. CDR3 sequence (DNA): TGTGCCAGCAGTGACGGGACTGGATACAATGAGCAGTTCTTC. Encoded protein: CASSDGTGYNEQFF.

This chain connects TRBV5-1 to TRBJ1-1; D ambiguous. CDR1 is SGHRS and CDR2 is YFSETQ in the germline V gene. V was pared by 1 base and J by 0 bases, with 10 bases between. The CDR3 has 15 amino acids. CDR3 amino acids: CASSLSGGMNTEAFF. As DNA, the CDR3 is TGCGCCAGCAGCTTGTCGGGTGGAATGAACACTGAAGCTTTCTTT.

Only a few counts were recorded for this clone. This sequence joins TRBV7-3 and TRBJ2-2; D is ambiguous. The germline CDR1 and CDR2 sequences are SGHTA and FQGTGA. This CDR3 has 14 residues. V was cut by 1 base and J by 1 base, with 4 bases left in between. Here the CDR3 DNA reads TGTGCCAGCAGCTTAAACAGGAACACCGGGGAGCTGTTTTTT. Protein product: CASSLNRNTGELFF.

The rearrangement joins TRBV2 to TRBJ2-7, with 8 bases fitting TRBD2. The germline V gene has CDR1 SNHLY and CDR2 FYNNEI. The CDR3 is 16 amino acids. V shed 8 bases and J 0 bases; nucleotides not matched to a gene: 12. The CDR3: CASRHLLAASSYEQYF. Here the CDR3 DNA reads TGTGCCAGCCGGCACTTACTAGCGGCGAGCTCCTACGAGCAGTACTTC.

The chain links TRBV7-8 to TRBJ1-6; D gene unclear. There are 15 residues in the CDR3. Deletions cut 2 bases from V and 5 bases from J, with 10 bases between. Germline V gives CDR1 SGHVS, CDR2 FQNEAQ. CDR3 coding DNA: TGTGCCAGCAGCTTAACTCTGACAAATAATTCACCCCTCCACTTT. Its translation: CASSLTLTNNSPLHF.

This sequence joins TRBV30 and TRBJ2-1; D is undetermined. Germline assignment: CDR1 GTSNPN and CDR2 SVGIG (reference sequence). Trimming took off 3 bases at V and 5 bases at J, with 8 bases between the two ends. The CDR3 totals 12 residues. CDR3 sequence (DNA): TGTGCCTGGAGGTTTCACAACAATGAGCAGTTCTTC. It codes for CAWRFHNNEQFF.

This chain links TRBV19 with TRBJ2-7, with 7 bases identical to TRBD1. Germline-derived CDR1 and CDR2 are LNHDA and SQIVND (reference sequence). This CDR3 contains 15 residues. Losses at the gene ends were 3 bases for V and 2 bases for J; bases not matched to a gene: 7. CDR3 residues: CASSIGGQAAYEQYF. CDR3 nucleotides: TGTGCCAGTAGTATTGGTGGACAGGCCGCCTACGAGCAGTACTTC.

J is TRBJ1-1 and V is TRBV5-1; 7 positions match TRBD1. The junction had 10 bases not matched to a gene; V was cut back by 4 bases and J by 1 base. This CDR3 has 16 residues. The V gene's germline CDR1 is SGHRS and CDR2 YFSETQ. This chain's CDR3 is CASSARAGTANTEAFF. CDR3 DNA sequence: TGCGCCAGCAGCGCTCGGGCCGGGACAGCGAACACTGAAGCTTTCTTT.

This chain connects TRBV24-1 to TRBJ2-1; D might be TRBD2 (6 bases). The CDR3 extends over 15 amino acids. With 2 bases removed from V and 0 bases from J, the gap between germline ends came to 7 bases. Germline CDR1 KGHDR, CDR2 SFDVKD. The CDR3 DNA sequence: TGTGCCACCAGTGATTGGGGGGACTCCTACAATGAGCAGTTCTTC. Translation gives CATSDWGDSYNEQFF.

There are a few counts of this clone. V gene TRBV2 combines with J gene TRBJ1-1; D call uncertain. Looked up from germline, CDR1 is SNHLY and CDR2 is FYNNEI. Trimming took off 5 bases at V and 5 bases at J, with 12 bases between the two ends. CDR3 length equals 13 residues. The CDR3 coding sequence is TGTGCCAGCAGTAAAGACGGTGAAACTGAAGCTTTCTTT. This gives the protein CASSKDGETEAFF.

The chain is built from TRBV18 and TRBJ2-7, with 8 bases fitting TRBD1. CDR1 is KGHSH and CDR2 is LQKENI in the germline V gene. The CDR3 has 16 amino acids. With V trimmed by 6 bases and J by 1 base, 11 bases remained unmatched. Here the CDR3 DNA reads TGTGCCAGCTCCCACAACGCACAGGGGGGATCCTACGAGCAGTACTTC. As protein: CASSHNAQGGSYEQYF.